This T cell receptor beta chain was obtained from a study of cytomegalovirus exposure and HLA in healthy donors. Clones were sequenced by immunoSEQ multiplex PCR, and TCRdb holds only the in-frame ones, with some missing. Found here are roughly 300,000 clones, about nine tenths of them singletons; the top ten hold roughly 0.8%. The specimen was PBMCs. The clonotype was recovered from a woman younger than 30 in good health and CMV-seronegative.

This chain's CDR3 is CASSLSLSGREKETQYF. DNA of the CDR3: TGCGCCAGCAGCTTGAGTCTTAGCGGGAGGGAAAAGGAGACCCAGTACTTC. The V gene is TRBV5-1, the J gene TRBJ2-5; 11 bases line up with TRBD2. The trim removed 1 base at V and 5 bases at J, leaving 10 bases unmatched. Per the germline V gene, CDR1 is SGHRS and CDR2 is YFSETQ. This CDR3 is built from 17 residues.